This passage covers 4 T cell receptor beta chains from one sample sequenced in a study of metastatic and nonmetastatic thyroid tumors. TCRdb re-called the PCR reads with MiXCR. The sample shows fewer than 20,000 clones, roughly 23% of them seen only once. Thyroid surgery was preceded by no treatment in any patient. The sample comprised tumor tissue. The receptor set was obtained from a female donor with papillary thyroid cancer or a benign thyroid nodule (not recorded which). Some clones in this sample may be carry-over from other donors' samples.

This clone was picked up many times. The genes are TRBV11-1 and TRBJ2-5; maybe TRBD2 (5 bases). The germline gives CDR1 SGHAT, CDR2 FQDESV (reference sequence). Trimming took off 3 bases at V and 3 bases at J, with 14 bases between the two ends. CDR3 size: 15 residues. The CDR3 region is CASSFGRAGEETQYF. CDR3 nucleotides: TGTGCCAGCAGCTTTGGAAGGGCCGGGGAAGAGACCCAGTACTTC.

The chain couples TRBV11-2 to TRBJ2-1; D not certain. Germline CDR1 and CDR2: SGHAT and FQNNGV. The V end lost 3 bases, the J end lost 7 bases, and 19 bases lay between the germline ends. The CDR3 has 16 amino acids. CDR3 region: CASSLIVGGNKNEQFF. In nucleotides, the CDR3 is TGTGCCAGCAGCTTGATAGTGGGTGGGAATAAAAATGAGCAGTTCTTC.

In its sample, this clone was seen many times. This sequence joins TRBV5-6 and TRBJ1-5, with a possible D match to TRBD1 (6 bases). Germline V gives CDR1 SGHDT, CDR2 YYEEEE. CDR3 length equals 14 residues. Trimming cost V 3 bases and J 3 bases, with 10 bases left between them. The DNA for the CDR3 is TGTGCCAGCAGCTGGAGACAGGACAATCAGCCCCAGCATTTT. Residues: CASSWRQDNQPQHF.

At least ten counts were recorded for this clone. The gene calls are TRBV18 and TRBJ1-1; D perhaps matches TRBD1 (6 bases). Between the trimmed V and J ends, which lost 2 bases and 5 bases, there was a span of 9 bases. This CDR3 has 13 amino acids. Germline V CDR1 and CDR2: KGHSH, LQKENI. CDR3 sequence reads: CASSPGGFTEAFF. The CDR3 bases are TGTGCCAGCTCACCAGGGGGCTTTACTGAAGCTTTCTTT. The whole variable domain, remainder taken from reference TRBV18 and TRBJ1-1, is NAGVMQNPRHLVRRRGQEARLRCSPMKGHSHVYWYRQLPEEGLKFMVYLQKENIIDESGMPKERFSAEFPKEGPSILRIQQVVRGDSAAYFCASSPGGFTEAFFGQGTRLTVV.